The 11 T cell receptor beta chains listed next were all sequenced from one sample in a study of cytomegalovirus exposure and HLA in healthy donors. 60 Vbeta and 13 Jbeta primers were used in PCR. Data came from immunoSEQ multiplex PCR; TCRdb stores just in-frame clones and leaves some out. The profile shows some 130,000 clones, roughly four fifths of them singletons. Sequencing used PBMCs. All receptors derive from a male donor in good health and CMV-seropositive.

V gene TRBV18 combines with J gene TRBJ1-5; D is ambiguous. Germline-derived CDR1 and CDR2 are KGHSH and LQKENI. The CDR3 sequence is 14 residues long. Trimming stripped 6 bases from V and 0 bases from J, with 9 bases between. CDR3 in amino acids: CASSQAGSNQPQHF. The CDR3 DNA reads as TGTGCCAGCTCCCAGGCAGGTAGCAATCAGCCCCAGCATTTT. Full variable domain (missing parts from reference TRBV18 and TRBJ1-5): NAGVMQNPRHLVRRRGQEARLRCSPMKGHSHVYWYRQLPEEGLKFMVYLQKENIIDESGMPKERFSAEFPKEGPSILRIQQVVRGDSAAYFCASSQAGSNQPQHFGDGTRLSIL.

The J gene is TRBJ2-7, the V gene TRBV25-1; 7 positions match TRBD1. CDR3 size: 14 residues. Germline V gene data show CDR1 as MGHDK and CDR2 as SYGVNS. The ends lost 5 bases at V and 5 bases at J; junction bases unmatched: 9. The CDR3 bases are TGTGCCAGCAGTCTCCCGGGACAGATAAACGAGCAGTACTTC. This translates into CASSLPGQINEQYF.

The J gene is TRBJ2-3, the V gene TRBV19; possible D gene TRBD1, 6 bases. CDR3 size: 13 residues. CDR1 is LNHDA and CDR2 is SQIVND in the germline V gene (reference sequence). V lost 3 bases and J 6 bases, leaving 10 bases between the germline ends. The CDR3 DNA reads as TGTGCCAGTAGTATTCAGGGGAAGGATACGCAGTATTTT. It specifies CASSIQGKDTQYF.

The genes are TRBV13 and TRBJ2-3; no definite D call. Germline loops: CDR1 PRHDT, CDR2 FYEKMQ (reference sequence). The V and J ends lost 5 bases and 4 bases respectively, with 7 bases between them. This CDR3 has 12 residues. DNA for the CDR3: TGTGCCAGCAGCGAAACTTCAGATACGCAGTATTTT. Translated: CASSETSDTQYF.

The V and J genes are TRBV5-1 and TRBJ2-7; tentative D call: TRBD1 (6 bases). Germline V gene data show CDR1 as SGHRS and CDR2 as YFSETQ. Between the trimmed V and J ends, which lost 1 base and 5 bases, there was a span of 10 bases. CDR3 size: 13 residues. CDR3 DNA sequence: TGCGCCAGCAGCTTGACAGGGTTCAACGAGCAGTACTTC. It encodes CASSLTGFNEQYF. The full variable domain, rest sourced from reference TRBV5-1 and TRBJ2-7, is KAGVTQTPRYLIKTRGQQVTLSCSPISGHRSVSWYQQTPGQGLQFLFEYFSETQRNKGNFPGRFSGRQFSNSRSEMNVSTLELGDSALYLCASSLTGFNEQYFGPGTRLTVT.

The CDR3 region is CASSPRRRAGGPHYNEQFF. In DNA form, the CDR3 reads TGTGCCAGCAGTCCTCGCCGGAGAGCGGGAGGGCCTCACTACAATGAGCAGTTCTTC. V gene TRBV28 combines with J gene TRBJ2-1, with TRBD2 matching over 10 bases. The CDR3 loop spans 19 amino acids. V trimming: 5 bases; J trimming: 3 bases; junction bases outside the gene matches: 16. The germline gives CDR1 MDHEN, CDR2 SYDVKM.

This clone was found a few times. The rearrangement uses TRBV28 and TRBJ1-2, with 11 bases matching TRBD1. The germline V gene has CDR1 MDHEN and CDR2 SYDVKM. Trimming took 4 bases from V and 8 from J; bases not matched to a gene: 15. This CDR3 is built from 17 residues. DNA of the CDR3: TGTGCCAGCAGTTCCATCCCCGGGACAGGGGGTTATGGGGGCTACACCTTC. Amino acid sequence: CASSSIPGTGGYGGYTF.

The CDR3 loop reads CASSLEGRGYTF. For the CDR3, the DNA is TGTGCCAGCAGTTTAGAGGGCCGGGGCTACACCTTC. The V gene is TRBV28, the J gene TRBJ1-2; D gene ambiguous. The CDR3 consists of 12 residues. CDR1 and CDR2 from the germline V gene are MDHEN and SYDVKM. V dropped 2 bases and J dropped 8 bases, with 9 bases sitting between them.

About this clone itself: This CDR3 is also generated by other DNA sequences in the sample. The chain recombines TRBV19 with TRBJ2-7, with no clear D. The CDR3 loop spans 11 amino acids. V was trimmed by 6 bases and J by 3 bases, leaving 6 bases between them. The germline CDR1 and CDR2 sequences are LNHDA and SQIVND (reference sequence). CDR3 sequence reads: CASSYGYEQYF. Written as DNA, the CDR3 is TGTGCCAGTAGCTATGGCTACGAGCAGTACTTC.

This chain uses TRBV25-1 with TRBJ2-1, with TRBD1 identical over 10 bases. CDR1 is MGHDK, CDR2 SYGVNS, per germline. The CDR3 has 16 residues. The J segment lost 6 bases and the V segment lost 3 bases, leaving 8 bases of the junction unmatched. This CDR3 reads CASSDPDRGRPNEQFF. The CDR3 DNA reads TGTGCCAGCAGTGATCCAGACAGGGGGCGACCCAATGAGCAGTTCTTC.

The chain recombines TRBV7-6 with TRBJ2-7; 9 bases fit TRBD2. J was trimmed by 4 bases and V by 4 bases; bases with no gene match: 14. CDR1 and CDR2 (germline): SGHVS, FNYEAQ. The CDR3 contains 17 residues. CDR3 region: CASSSRHRASGKYEQYF. The CDR3 nucleotides read TGTGCCAGCAGCTCACGCCATCGGGCTAGCGGGAAATACGAGCAGTACTTC.